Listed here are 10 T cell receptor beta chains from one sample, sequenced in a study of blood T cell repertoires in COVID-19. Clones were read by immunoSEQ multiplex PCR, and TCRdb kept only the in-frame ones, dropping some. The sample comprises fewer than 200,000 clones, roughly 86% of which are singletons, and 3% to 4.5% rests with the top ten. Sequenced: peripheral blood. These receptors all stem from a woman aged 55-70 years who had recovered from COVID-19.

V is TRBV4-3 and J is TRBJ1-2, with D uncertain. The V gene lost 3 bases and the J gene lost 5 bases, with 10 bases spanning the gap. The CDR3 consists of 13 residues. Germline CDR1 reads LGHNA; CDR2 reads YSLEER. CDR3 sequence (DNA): TGCGCCAGCAGCCATCCAGCGACTTATGGCTACACCTTC. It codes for CASSHPATYGYTF.

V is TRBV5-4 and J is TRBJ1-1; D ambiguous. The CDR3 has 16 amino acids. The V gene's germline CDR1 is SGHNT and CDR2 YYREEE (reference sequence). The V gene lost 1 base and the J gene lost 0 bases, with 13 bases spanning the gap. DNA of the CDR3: TGTGCCAGCAGCTTGAACCCCGCAGGAATGAACACTGAAGCTTTCTTT. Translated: CASSLNPAGMNTEAFF.

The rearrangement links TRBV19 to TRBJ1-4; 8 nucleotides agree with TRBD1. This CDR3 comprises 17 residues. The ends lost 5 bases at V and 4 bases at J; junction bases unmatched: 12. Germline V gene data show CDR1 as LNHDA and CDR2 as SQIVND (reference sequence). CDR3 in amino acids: CASSSGQAGGLNEKLFF. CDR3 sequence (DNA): TGTGCCAGTAGTTCGGGACAGGCCGGAGGTCTTAATGAAAAACTGTTTTTT.

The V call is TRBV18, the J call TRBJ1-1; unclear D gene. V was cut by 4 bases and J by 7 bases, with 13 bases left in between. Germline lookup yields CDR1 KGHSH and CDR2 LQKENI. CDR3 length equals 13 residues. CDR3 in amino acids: CASSLTQQNEAFF. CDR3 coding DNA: TGTGCCAGCTCACTAACTCAACAGAATGAAGCTTTCTTT.

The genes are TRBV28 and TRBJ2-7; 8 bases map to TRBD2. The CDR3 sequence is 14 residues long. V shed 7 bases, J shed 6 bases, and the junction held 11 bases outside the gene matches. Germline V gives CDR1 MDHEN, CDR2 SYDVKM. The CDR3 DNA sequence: TGTGCCAGCAAAGGGGAGGCGGGGGGCCGCGAGCAGTACTTC. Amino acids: CASKGEAGGREQYF. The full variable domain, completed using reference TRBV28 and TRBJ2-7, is DVKVTQSSRYLVKRTGEKVFLECVQDMDHENMFWYRQDPGLGLRLIYFSYDVKMKEKGDIPEGYSVSREKKERFSLILESASTNQTSMYLCASKGEAGGREQYFGPGTRLTVT.

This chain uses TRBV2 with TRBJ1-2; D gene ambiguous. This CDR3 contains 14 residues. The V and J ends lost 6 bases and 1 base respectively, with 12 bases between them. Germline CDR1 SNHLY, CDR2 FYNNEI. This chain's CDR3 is CASRVQYNNYGYTF. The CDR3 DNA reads TGTGCCAGCAGGGTCCAGTACAATAACTATGGCTACACCTTC.

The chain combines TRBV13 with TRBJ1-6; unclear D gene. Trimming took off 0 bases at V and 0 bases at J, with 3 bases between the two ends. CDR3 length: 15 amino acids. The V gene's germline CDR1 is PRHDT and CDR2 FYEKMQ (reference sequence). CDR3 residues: CASSLGSSYNSPLHF. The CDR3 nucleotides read TGTGCCAGCAGCTTAGGGAGCTCCTATAATTCACCCCTCCACTTT.

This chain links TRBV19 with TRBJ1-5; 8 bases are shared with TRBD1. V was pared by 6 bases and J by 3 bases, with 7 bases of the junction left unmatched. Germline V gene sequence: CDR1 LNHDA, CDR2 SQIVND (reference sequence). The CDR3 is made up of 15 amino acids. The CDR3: CASSQTGGANQPQHF. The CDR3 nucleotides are TGTGCCAGTAGCCAAACAGGGGGGGCCAATCAGCCCCAGCATTTT.

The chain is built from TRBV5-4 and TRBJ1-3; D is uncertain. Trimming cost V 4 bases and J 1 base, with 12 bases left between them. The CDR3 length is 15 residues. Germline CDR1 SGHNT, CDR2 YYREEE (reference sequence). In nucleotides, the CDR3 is TGTGCCAGCAGCACGGCGGTCGATTCTGGAAACACCATATATTTT. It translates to CASSTAVDSGNTIYF.

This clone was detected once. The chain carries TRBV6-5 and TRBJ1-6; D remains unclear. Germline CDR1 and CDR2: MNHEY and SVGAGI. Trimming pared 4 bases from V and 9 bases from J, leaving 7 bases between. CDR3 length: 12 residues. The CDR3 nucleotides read TGTGCCAGCAGTTCCGTCGGTTCACCCCTCCACTTT. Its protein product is CASSSVGSPLHF.